The TCR beta chain described here comes from a study of CD8 T cells in ankylosing spondylitis. Study findings and constraints: Ankylosing spondylitis blood appeared to be characterized by a TCR beta motif of eight highly homologous variants.

The CDR3 contains 13 residues. The V end lost 3 bases, the J end lost 0 bases, and 5 bases lay between the germline ends. CDR1 is SGDLS, CDR2 YYNGEE, per germline. This clonotype came up a few times. Its antigen is as yet unknown. One entry per CDR3 protein, called by TCRdb with MiXCR from the 5' RACE reads. The sample carries about 450,000 distinct CDR3 sequences, around 26% recorded once. V gene TRBV9 combines with J gene TRBJ2-3; D is uncertain. The specimen sequenced was blood, either unsorted or a sorted T cell fraction (not recorded which). This receptor was obtained from a male donor with ankylosing spondylitis. The CDR3 DNA reads TGTGCCAGCAGCGGGGCTAGCACAGATACGCAGTATTTT. This sequence encodes CASSGASTDTQYF.